These 20 T cell receptor beta chains were sequenced from one sample in a study of prognosis after radiotherapy for stage I lung cancer. CDR3 of TCR beta was amplified from genomic DNA via a two-round multiplex PCR. Amplification in first-round PCR relied on primers specific to each TRBV and TRBJ gene. TCRdb reanalysed the multiplex PCR reads using MiXCR and keeps one entry per CDR3 protein. Of about 19,000 distinct CDR3 sequences in the sample, roughly 30% were seen once. The specimen comprised PBMCs, sampled before or after stereotactic body radiation therapy (not recorded which). The origin of the receptors is a donor aged 50 or older with non-small cell lung cancer.

The table lists this clonotype with many counts. V is TRBV20-1 and J is TRBJ1-1; TRBD1 might be the D (5 bases). V was shortened by 7 bases and J by 7 bases, with 22 bases between the two germline ends. The germline CDR1 and CDR2 sequences are DFQATT and SNEGSKA (reference sequence). The CDR3 is 14 residues long. Written as DNA, the CDR3 is TGCAGTGGCCGGGACTCCCTTGCAGGTAATGAAGCTTTCTTT. It encodes CSGRDSLAGNEAFF.

This clonotype was observed many times. This rearrangement joins TRBV6-1 to TRBJ2-5, with 9 bases that match TRBD2. The CDR3 is 15 amino acids. The V and J ends lost 1 base and 2 bases, in that order; junction bases with no gene match: 2. Germline CDR1 reads MNHNS; CDR2 reads SASEGT. The CDR3 region is CASSEEAGGQETQYF. The CDR3 DNA is TGTGCCAGCAGTGAAGAGGCGGGAGGGCAAGAGACCCAGTACTTC.

This clonotype was seen at least ten times. The gene calls are TRBV7-2 and TRBJ2-1; D could derive from TRBD1 or TRBD2 (5 bases each). There are 17 residues in the CDR3. CDR1 and CDR2 (germline): SGHTA, FQGNSA. Trimming pared 2 bases from V and 0 bases from J, leaving 14 bases between. This CDR3 is CASSLKGLGSSYNEQFF. The DNA of the CDR3 is TGTGCCAGCAGCTTAAAGGGGCTAGGGAGCTCCTACAATGAGCAGTTCTTC.

This clonotype was recorded many times. The J gene is TRBJ1-1, the V gene TRBV12-3 or TRBV12-4; the D is unclear. The germline V and J ends were trimmed by 5 bases and 4 bases, with 17 bases remaining between them. CDR3 length: 15 residues. CDR3 DNA: TGTGCCAGCAGTGTGACCGGGATGGGCCTCACTGAAGCTTTCTTT. Residues: CASSVTGMGLTEAFF.

In the case of this clonotype: A read error may explain this, as a much larger clone is one base away. V and J are TRBV19 and TRBJ2-2, with 8 bases aligning to TRBD2. Germline V lookup: CDR1 LNHDA, CDR2 SQIVND (reference sequence). J lost 7 bases, V lost 5 bases, and 12 bases had no gene match. This CDR3 has 16 residues. The CDR3 DNA reads as TGTGCCAGTAGTGTGACCGGGAGGGCCAGCGGCGGGGAGCTGTTTTTT. Its translation is CASSVTGRASGGELFF.

In the case of this clonotype: Relative to the germline gene, one junction end is altered; a read error may explain this. This chain connects TRBV7-2 to TRBJ2-7; TRBD2 matches 7 bases. There are 15 residues in the CDR3. CDR1 and CDR2 from the germline V gene are SGHTA and FQGNSA. The chain's CDR3 is CANSSASGKSYEQYF. CDR3 nucleotide sequence: TGTGCCAACAGCTCGGCTAGCGGTAAGTCGTACGAGCAGTACTTC.

V is TRBV19 and J is TRBJ2-3; 7 nucleotides match TRBD2. Germline CDR1 is LNHDA and CDR2 is SQIVND (reference sequence). This CDR3 is built from 15 residues. V lost 9 bases and J lost 5; bases outside the gene matches: 14. In DNA, the CDR3 is TGTGCCAGCCGCCCCGGGGGGAATGAAGAAGATACGCAGTATTTT. Its protein is CASRPGGNEEDTQYF.

This clonotype was seen many times. This chain joins TRBV19 and TRBJ2-1, with D possibly matching TRBD2 (5 bases). Germline V lookup: CDR1 LNHDA, CDR2 SQIVND (reference sequence). V was cut by 3 bases and J by 3 bases, with 12 bases left in between. The CDR3 covers 15 residues. The CDR3 nucleotides read TGTGCCAGTAGTATCGGAGGCGGTGGCTACAATGAGCAGTTCTTC. Translated, it gives CASSIGGGGYNEQFF. Looking up the rest from reference TRBV19 and TRBJ2-1 gives the full variable domain: DGGITQSPKYLFRKEGQNVTLSCEQNLNHDAMYWYRQDPGQGLRLIYYSQIVNDFQKGDIAEGYSVSREKKESFPLTVTSAQKNPTAFYLCASSIGGGGYNEQFFGPGTRLTVL.

In this sample, this clonotype turned up many times. V gene TRBV5-5 combines with J gene TRBJ2-4; 10 bases fit TRBD1. Germline assignment: CDR1 SGHKS and CDR2 YYEKEE (reference sequence). The CDR3 is made up of 17 amino acids. J lost 0 bases, V lost 5 bases, and 8 bases had no gene match. The DNA for the CDR3 is TGTGCCAGCAGAGGGACCGGGACAGGGGAAGCCAAAAACATTCAGTACTTC. Residues: CASRGTGTGEAKNIQYF.

To note about this clonotype: This probably arose from a read error, given a far larger clone one base away. This CDR3 is missing its conserved last phenylalanine or tryptophan, likely due to a read error. The rearrangement uses TRBV6-4 and TRBJ2-2, with 7 bases lining up with TRBD2. The CDR3 contains 13 residues. Losses at the gene ends were 5 bases for V and 7 bases for J; bases not matched to a gene: 4. Germline loops: CDR1 MRHNA, CDR2 SNTAGT. The DNA of the CDR3 is TGTGCCAGCAGTTCAAGCGGGGTCGGGGAGCTGTTTTCT. It yields the protein CASSSSGVGELFS.

This rearrangement joins TRBV6-2 or TRBV6-3 to TRBJ2-1; 9 nucleotides line up with TRBD2. V lost 7 bases to trimming and J lost 4 bases; unmatched junction nucleotides: 14. CDR3 length: 17 amino acids. The V gene's germline CDR1 is MNHEY and CDR2 SVGEGT. The CDR3 coding sequence is TGTGCCAGCACCGATACCTTGACTAGCGGCGAATACAATGAGCAGTTCTTC. It is translated as CASTDTLTSGEYNEQFF.

This clonotype is labeled medium-sized. The V call is TRBV27, the J call TRBJ1-6; TRBD1 matches 9 bases. The V and J ends lost 6 bases and 2 bases, in that order; junction bases with no gene match: 5. The CDR3 runs to 16 residues. CDR1 is MNHEY and CDR2 is SMNVEV in the germline V gene (reference sequence). CDR3 amino acids: CASRRDRDAYNSPLHF. Here the CDR3 DNA reads TGTGCCAGCAGACGGGACAGGGACGCCTATAATTCACCCCTCCACTTT.

This clonotype was recorded many times. The rearrangement joins TRBV7-8 to TRBJ1-3; 9 bases line up with TRBD1. J was trimmed by 1 base and V by 1 base; bases with no gene match: 2. The CDR3 runs to 16 residues. Germline-derived CDR1 and CDR2 are SGHVS and FQNEAQ. CDR3 nucleotide sequence: TGTGCCAGCAGCTTAGACGGGACAGGGTCTGGAAACACCATATATTTT. Protein product: CASSLDGTGSGNTIYF.

This clonotype was recorded at least ten times. The chain joins TRBV5-1 to TRBJ2-5, with D maybe TRBD2 (6 bases). With 4 bases removed from V and 2 bases from J, the gap between germline ends came to 18 bases. Germline CDR1 SGHRS, CDR2 YFSETQ. The CDR3 runs 16 residues. This CDR3 is CASSLRDSWAQETQYF. DNA for the CDR3: TGCGCCAGCAGCCTCAGGGACTCCTGGGCGCAAGAGACCCAGTACTTC.

This clonotype occurred many times. This clone may be a read error of a much larger clone one base away. The chain recombines TRBV6-1 with TRBJ2-2; TRBD2 agrees at 11 bases. This CDR3 has 15 amino acids. Germline V lookup: CDR1 MNHNS, CDR2 SASEGT. CDR3 amino acids: CASSPLAGAPGELLF. The CDR3 DNA sequence: TGTGCCAGCAGCCCACTAGCGGGAGCCCCCGGGGAGCTGCTTTTT.

This clonotype showed up many times. The chain has TRBV9 and TRBJ1-4; maybe TRBD1 (5 bases). The CDR3 totals 14 residues. Germline V gene lookup returns CDR1 SGDLS and CDR2 YYNGEE. V lost 3 bases and J 8 bases, leaving 14 bases between the germline ends. The CDR3 DNA follows: TGTGCCAGCAGCGAGGGGATATCGGGAGAAAAACTGTTTTTT. Translation gives CASSEGISGEKLFF. The full variable domain, completed using reference TRBV9 and TRBJ1-4, is DSGVTQTPKHLITATGQRVTLRCSPRSGDLSVYWYQQSLDQGLQFLIQYYNGEERAKGNILERFSAQQFPDLHSELNLSSLELGDSALYFCASSEGISGEKLFFGSGTQLSVL.

This clonotype was recorded at least ten times. The chain combines TRBV30 with TRBJ2-5; D not certain. V was cut by 3 bases and J by 5 bases, with 4 bases left in between. Germline loops: CDR1 GTSNPN, CDR2 SVGIG (reference sequence). The CDR3 covers 10 residues. CDR3 nucleotides: TGTGCCTGGAGCCTGGAGACCCAGTACTTC. Its translation: CAWSLETQYF.

This clonotype was seen at least ten times. The chain recombines TRBV28 with TRBJ2-5, with 8 bases fitting TRBD2. This CDR3 is built from 15 residues. The germline V gene encodes CDR1 MDHEN and CDR2 SYDVKM. The J segment lost 5 bases and the V segment lost 6 bases, leaving 11 bases of the junction unmatched. The CDR3 region is CASSPPGTRGETQYF. The CDR3 DNA sequence: TGTGCCAGCAGCCCACCCGGGACTAGGGGGGAGACCCAGTACTTC. The entire variable domain, with the rest obtained from reference TRBV28 and TRBJ2-5, is as follows: DVKVTQSSRYLVKRTGEKVFLECVQDMDHENMFWYRQDPGLGLRLIYFSYDVKMKEKGDIPEGYSVSREKKERFSLILESASTNQTSMYLCASSPPGTRGETQYFGPGTRLLVL.

The CDR3 loop reads CASSSSGWGGSWGEQFF. CDR3 bases: TGTGCCAGCAGTTCGTCCGGTTGGGGCGGGAGTTGGGGTGAGCAGTTCTTC. V usage is TRBV12-3 or TRBV12-4 and J usage is TRBJ2-1; 7 bases line up with TRBD2. The CDR3 is made up of 17 amino acids. Trimming took 4 bases from V and 9 from J; bases not matched to a gene: 18.

The chain joins TRBV5-4 to TRBJ2-7; no clear D gene. The CDR3 contains 15 residues. V was cut by 2 bases and J by 0 bases, with 12 bases left in between. Germline V gives CDR1 SGHNT, CDR2 YYREEE (reference sequence). The CDR3 is CASSFLLLSSYEQYF. CDR3 nucleotides: TGTGCCAGCAGCTTTCTATTGCTATCCTCCTACGAGCAGTACTTC.